This TCR beta chain comes out of a study of blood T cell repertoires in COVID-19 (TCRdb year 2020). Concerning the study at large: Samples covering the acute and convalescent phases of COVID-19 were provided by collaborators in the United States, Italy and Spain. The material from the prospective study consisted of cDNA or gDNA derived from T cells, B-cell-depleted T cells, or PBMCs. The dataset comprised deeply sampled blood TCRbeta repertoires from subjects exposed to, actively infected with, or recovered from COVID-19. The repertoires were released in a freely available public database intended as a resource for research on the immune response to SARS-CoV-2. The samples were drawn from the first 160 participants of the ongoing ImmuneRACE study and from 950 to 1,500 subjects provided by 6 global collaborators. A de-identified subject ID, COVID-19 status, age in years and sex were almost always included in the sample metadata. Where available, HLA class I and class II types were taken from metadata supplied by the sample provider and were not determined by assay-based typing.

The germline V gene (reference sequence) supplies CDR1 GTSNPN and CDR2 SVGIG. V loses 4 bases, J loses 5 bases, and the germline ends lie 11 bases apart. Counted from cysteine to phenylalanine, this CDR3 has 13 amino acids. Kept here is only the CDR3 DNA, which spans 39 bases and is read in frame from base 1. Paper-wide results and their limitations: The quantity of clinical and demographic metadata differed by source and by participant and was supplied without curation.

About this clone: Its antigen specificity is not known. No much larger clone exists at a distance of one base, and base qualities are not known.

TCRbeta CDR3 regions were amplified from genomic DNA by means of the immunoSEQ Assay, a bias-controlled multiplex PCR. In the source study's methods: Within the assay, amplification of reference gene primers was used to estimate how many nucleated cells each sample contained. To quantify the absolute abundance of each unique TCRbeta CDR3 rearrangement, sequence reads were collapsed and filtered. For each sample, productive Simpson clonality was calculated as the square root of Simpson's diversity index over productive rearrangements. Sourced from immuneACCESS, this table was stored by TCRdb with only in-frame sequences that have V and J called. A share of the clones is absent; for the studies checked, an unresolved V gene accounts for under half, and the remainder has no known explanation. V, J and clone size were drawn from that table, and D and trimming were deduced from the DNA. Within this sample are approximately 120,000 clones, with around 81% of them counted one time only. The leading ten clones occupy roughly 4% of the sample.

The collaborating institutions used their own protocols to collect whole blood in K2EDTA tubes. For TCRbeta analysis, collaborators shipped samples as frozen whole blood, isolated PBMCs, or DNA extracted from either of those sample types. The sequence joins TRBV30 to TRBJ1-4; matching of 6 bases hints at TRBD1 as the D gene. This receptor was taken from a woman in her forties or fifties with acute or convalescent COVID-19. The sample comprised peripheral blood. The CDR3: CAWTGETNEKLFF. The bases read TGTGCCTGGACAGGGGAGACAAATGAAAAACTGTTTTTT.